The subject of this entry is one TCR beta chain. The antigen remains undetermined. These data belong to a study of shared clonotypes between healthy human individuals. Study-level points and caveats: The sharing of roughly 5% of naive CD4 clonotypes was seen across a handful of donors.

Germline V CDR1 and CDR2: SQVTM, ANQGSEA. The CDR3 is 12 amino acids. V shed 4 bases and J shed 4 bases, with 10 bases lying between them. Donation came from healthy HIV-negative adults that had no recent acute infections or vaccinations. Execution of the assay was at deep level. TCRdb keeps only in-frame clones here, not all; method: immunoSEQ multiplex PCR. The top ten hold roughly 0.42% of the sample, which has over a million clones, 95% to 99% seen once. The sample was naive CD4+ T cells sorted from blood. Subset described: CD45RA+ positively selected. The receptor's source is a man aged 25 to 40 in good health. The chain links TRBV29-1 to TRBJ1-2; D unclear. This CDR3 is CSVGGRSYGYTF. The DNA of the CDR3 is TGCAGCGTTGGGGGTAGAAGCTATGGCTACACCTTC.